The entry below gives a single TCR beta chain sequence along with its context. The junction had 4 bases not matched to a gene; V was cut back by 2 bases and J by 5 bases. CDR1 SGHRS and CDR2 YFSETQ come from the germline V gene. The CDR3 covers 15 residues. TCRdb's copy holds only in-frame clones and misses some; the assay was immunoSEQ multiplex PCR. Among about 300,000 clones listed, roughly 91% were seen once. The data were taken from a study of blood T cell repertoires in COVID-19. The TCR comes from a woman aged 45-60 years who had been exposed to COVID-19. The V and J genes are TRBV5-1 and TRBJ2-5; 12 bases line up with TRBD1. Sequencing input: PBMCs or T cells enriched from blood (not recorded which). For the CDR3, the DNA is TGCGCCAGCAGCTTAGGGACAGGGGGCGTCGAGACCCAGTACTTC. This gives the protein CASSLGTGGVETQYF.